The 30 T cell receptor beta chains listed next were all sequenced from one sample in a study of T cell repertoires in aging, cancer and after chemotherapy. TRB rearrangements spanning V, D and J were amplified using mixed TRB-A/B primers. TCRdb independently ran MiXCR on the multiplex PCR reads; one entry per CDR3 protein. Of some 9,700 distinct CDR3 sequences detected, more than 25% appear once; the ten largest clones hold about 2.8%. Amplification of TCR beta used genomic DNA extracted from peripheral blood. Sequenced material: blood. Every receptor here comes from a human donor in good health.

The chain recombines TRBV5-4 with TRBJ2-7; tentatively, D is TRBD2 (6 bases). This CDR3 has 15 residues. Looked up from germline, CDR1 is SGHNT and CDR2 is YYREEE (reference sequence). V gave up 4 bases and J gave up 4 bases, with 18 bases separating them. The CDR3 reads CASSPSSEAVYEQYF. In DNA form, the CDR3 reads TGTGCCAGCAGCCCCTCTAGCGAGGCCGTATACGAGCAGTACTTC.

On this clonotype: Its ends do not fully match the called genes, so a read error is possible. V and J are TRBV5-6 and TRBJ1-2; the D gene is possibly TRBD1 (6 bases). This CDR3 region has 15 residues. The V gene's germline CDR1 is SGHDT and CDR2 YYEEEE. Written as DNA, the CDR3 is TGCGCCAGCAGCCAAGACCGCACAATGACAGGTGGCTACACCTTC. It codes for CASSQDRTMTGGYTF.

For this clonotype: Because it lacks the conserved phenylalanine or tryptophan at the end, this CDR3 is likely a read error. The gene calls are TRBV6-1 and TRBJ2-7; D tentatively reads TRBD1 or TRBD2 (5 bases each). CDR1 is MNHNS and CDR2 is SASEGT in the germline V gene. V lost 5 bases to trimming and J lost 6 bases, with 20 bases between them. The CDR3 extends over 15 amino acids. CDR3: CASSYSTGRPLEQYL. The CDR3 nucleotides are TGTGCCAGCAGTTACTCGACGGGACGGCCCCTCGAGCAGTACCTC.

The V gene is TRBV27, the J gene TRBJ2-7; 10 bases match TRBD2. The CDR3 loop spans 15 amino acids. J gave up 5 bases and V 5 bases, and 9 bases lay outside the gene matches. Germline CDR1 and CDR2: MNHEY and SMNVEV (reference sequence). This chain's CDR3 is CASSQEETSGHEQYF. CDR3 DNA: TGTGCCAGCAGTCAAGAAGAGACTAGCGGGCACGAGCAGTACTTC.

The sample holds a few counts of this clonotype. The J gene is TRBJ2-7, the V gene TRBV19; D may be TRBD2 (5 bases). This CDR3 spans 15 amino acids. V was clipped by 1 base and J by 2 bases, with 12 bases between them. The germline V gene encodes CDR1 LNHDA and CDR2 SQIVND (reference sequence). CDR3 loop: CASSIGWTGTYEQYF. In DNA, the CDR3 is TGTGCCAGTAGTATAGGGTGGACCGGGACCTACGAGCAGTACTTC.

Within the sample, this clonotype is medium-sized. The junction shows a germline mismatch at one end, possibly a read error. J is TRBJ1-4 and V is TRBV15; D gene ambiguous. There are 13 residues in the CDR3. From germline, CDR1 is LNHNV and CDR2 YYDKDF (reference sequence). The CDR3 protein is CATSRVGNGKLFF. Written as DNA, the CDR3 is TGTGCCACCAGCAGAGTTGGGAATGGAAAACTGTTTTTT.

The chain recombines TRBV24-1 with TRBJ2-7, with 7 bases matching TRBD1. CDR1 is KGHDR, CDR2 SFDVKD, per germline. The CDR3 runs 15 residues. The J segment lost 5 bases and the V segment lost 7 bases, leaving 13 bases of the junction unmatched. The DNA for the CDR3 is TGTGCCACCAGCCCTAAGAGGGGGCGGTCGGACGAGCAGTACTTC. It encodes CATSPKRGRSDEQYF.

This clonotype was found a few times. This chain connects TRBV19 to TRBJ1-5, with unresolved D. V was trimmed by 2 bases and J by 6 bases, leaving 20 bases between them. Germline CDR1 and CDR2: LNHDA and SQIVND (reference sequence). This CDR3 comprises 17 residues. In DNA, the CDR3 is TGTGCCAGTAGTATAAGCCACGGAGCTACACCGGGTCAGCCCCAGCATTTT. It yields the protein CASSISHGATPGQPQHF. Using reference TRBV19 and TRBJ1-5 for the parts outside the CDR3, the full variable domain is DGGITQSPKYLFRKEGQNVTLSCEQNLNHDAMYWYRQDPGQGLRLIYYSQIVNDFQKGDIAEGYSVSREKKESFPLTVTSAQKNPTAFYLCASSISHGATPGQPQHFGDGTRLSIL.

A few counts support this clonotype. The chain carries TRBV6-1 and TRBJ2-3; 9 bases map to TRBD2. J lost 4 bases, V lost 0 bases, and 2 bases had no gene match. Germline CDR1 reads MNHNS; CDR2 reads SASEGT. This CDR3 has 15 amino acids. CDR3 protein: CASSEASGSPDTQYF. The DNA for the CDR3 is TGTGCCAGCAGTGAAGCTAGCGGGAGCCCAGATACGCAGTATTTT.

This sequence joins TRBV11-3 and TRBJ2-7; D is tentatively TRBD1 or TRBD2 (5 bases each). V was cut by 4 bases and J by 6 bases, with 13 bases left in between. Germline values: CDR1 SGHNT, CDR2 YENEEA. There are 13 residues in the CDR3. CDR3 DNA sequence: TGTGCCAGCAGCTCGGGGACGGTCGCCGAGCAGTACTTC. Translation gives CASSSGTVAEQYF.

This clonotype was observed once. This sequence joins TRBV20-1 and TRBJ1-6; 8 nucleotides align to TRBD1. The CDR3 is 14 residues long. Trimming removed 5 bases from V and 10 bases from J; junction bases left unmatched: 10. The germline gives CDR1 DFQATT, CDR2 SNEGSKA (reference sequence). The chain's CDR3 is CSARTGSEGSPLHF. The CDR3 DNA sequence: TGCAGTGCTCGGACAGGGTCCGAGGGATCACCCCTCCACTTT.

The rearrangement uses TRBV6-2 or TRBV6-3 and TRBJ1-1, with TRBD1 matching over 7 bases. The CDR3 totals 14 residues. Germline assignment: CDR1 MNHEY and CDR2 SVGEGT. V trimming: 2 bases; J trimming: 5 bases; junction bases outside the gene matches: 5. The CDR3: CASSYPGGGTEAFF. As DNA, the CDR3 is TGTGCCAGCAGTTACCCAGGGGGGGGTACTGAAGCTTTCTTT.

This chain links TRBV7-2 with TRBJ2-3; possibly TRBD1 or TRBD2 for D (5 bases each). Germline CDR1 and CDR2: SGHTA and FQGNSA. Between the trimmed V and J ends, which lost 4 bases and 2 bases, there was a span of 19 bases. The CDR3 sequence is 17 residues long. CDR3 sequence: CASSSRTWDAVTDTQYF. The CDR3 DNA follows: TGTGCCAGCAGCTCGCGGACTTGGGACGCCGTCACAGATACGCAGTATTTT.

This chain uses TRBV30 with TRBJ2-2, with 7 bases fitting TRBD2. Germline values: CDR1 GTSNPN, CDR2 SVGIG (reference sequence). This CDR3 comprises 15 residues. The J segment lost 7 bases and the V segment lost 5 bases, leaving 13 bases of the junction unmatched. DNA of the CDR3: TGTGCCTGGGATAGGAGGGAGGGCCGGGTCGGGGAGCTGTTTTTT. Its translation: CAWDRREGRVGELFF.

This clonotype has only a few counts. The chain uses TRBV6-4 and TRBJ2-3; 8 bases match TRBD2. CDR3 length: 15 residues. The V segment lost 2 bases and the J segment 6 bases; nucleotides outside the gene matches: 7. In germline, CDR1 is MRHNA, CDR2 SNTAGT. The DNA of the CDR3 is TGTGCCAGCAGTGACACGGGGGGGCCGAGGGATACGCAGTATTTT. Protein product: CASSDTGGPRDTQYF.

This chain joins TRBV6-5 and TRBJ2-7, with D possibly TRBD2 on 5 matching bases. The CDR3 has 14 residues. The germline V and J ends were trimmed by 5 bases and 5 bases, with 16 bases remaining between them. Germline CDR1 is MNHEY and CDR2 is SVGAGI. CDR3 DNA: TGTGCCAGCAGTGCCCGACGGGCCGGGGACGAGCAGTACTTC. This encodes CASSARRAGDEQYF.

The V call is TRBV20-1, the J call TRBJ2-7; 9 bases align to TRBD2. V lost 5 bases, J lost 0 bases, and 2 bases stayed unmatched. The CDR3 length is 13 residues. The germline V gene has CDR1 DFQATT and CDR2 SNEGSKA (reference sequence). This chain's CDR3 is CSAASGDSYEQYF. The CDR3 nucleotides read TGCAGTGCTGCTAGCGGGGACTCCTACGAGCAGTACTTC.

The gene calls are TRBV6-1 and TRBJ2-5; D is ambiguous. Trimming cost V 1 base and J 5 bases, with 5 bases left between them. This CDR3 is built from 12 residues. The germline gives CDR1 MNHNS, CDR2 SASEGT. The CDR3 here is CASSEEVETQYF. The CDR3 nucleotides are TGTGCCAGCAGTGAAGAGGTGGAGACCCAGTACTTC.

This clonotype is termed medium-sized. The chain employs TRBV11-3 and TRBJ2-5; 10 bases are shared with TRBD2. The CDR3 is 17 amino acids. Germline lookup yields CDR1 SGHNT and CDR2 YENEEA. V gave up 4 bases and J gave up 5 bases; unmatched junction bases: 13. The DNA for the CDR3 is TGTGCCAGCAGCTGGGCAGGGGGACTAGCGAGGGGGGAGACCCAGTACTTC. As protein: CASSWAGGLARGETQYF. The complete variable domain, with remaining parts taken from reference TRBV11-3 and TRBJ2-5, reads EAGVVQSPRYKIIEKKQPVAFWCNPISGHNTLYWYLQNLGQGPELLIRYENEEAVDDSQLPKDRFSAERLKGVDSTLKIQPAELGDSAVYLCASSWAGGLARGETQYFGPGTRLLVL.

This clonotype has only a few counts. The chain couples TRBV5-4 to TRBJ2-2; D remains unclear. Germline V lookup: CDR1 SGHNT, CDR2 YYREEE (reference sequence). The V and J ends lost 0 bases and 2 bases respectively, with 8 bases between them. This CDR3 contains 15 residues. The CDR3 bases are TGTGCCAGCAGCTTGGGAGGTAGCAACACCGGGGAGCTGTTTTTT. Its protein is CASSLGGSNTGELFF.

A remark on this clonotype: The junction departs from the called germline gene at one end, perhaps through a read error. The V and J genes are TRBV29-1 and TRBJ1-1; 9 nucleotides line up with TRBD1. CDR3 size: 17 residues. Germline V gene sequence: CDR1 SQVTM, CDR2 ANQGSEA. CDR3 coding DNA: TGCAGCGTTGAAGACCCCGCCGGGACAGGGTTGGACACTAAAGCTTTCTTT. Translated, it gives CSVEDPAGTGLDTKAFF.

Turning to this clonotype: The junction and the germline gene differ at one end; a read error may be behind it. The rearrangement joins TRBV5-5 to TRBJ2-6; a weak D match, TRBD1 (5 bases). Germline V gene sequence: CDR1 SGHKS, CDR2 YYEKEE (reference sequence). The CDR3 runs 16 residues. Here the CDR3 DNA reads TGTGCCAGCAGCCCAAGCCCCCTCCCTGGGGCCAACGTCATGACTTTC. This gives the protein CASSPSPLPGANVMTF.

The chain employs TRBV18 and TRBJ2-5, with TRBD2 matching over 9 bases. There are 12 residues in the CDR3. Germline V gene lookup returns CDR1 KGHSH and CDR2 LQKENI. The trim removed 1 base at V and 10 bases at J, leaving 1 base unmatched. The CDR3 DNA reads TGTGCCAGCTCACCACTAGCGGGGGACCAGTACTTC. Its protein product is CASSPLAGDQYF.

This rearrangement joins TRBV11-1 to TRBJ2-2; 13 bases agree with TRBD2. The junction had 5 bases not matched to a gene; V was cut back by 4 bases and J by 6 bases. The germline CDR1 and CDR2 sequences are SGHAT and FQDESV (reference sequence). This CDR3 comprises 16 residues. CDR3 sequence: CASSSGLAGFSGELFF. CDR3 nucleotide sequence: TGTGCCAGCAGCTCGGGACTAGCGGGGTTCTCCGGGGAGCTGTTTTTT.

This chain uses TRBV4-3 with TRBJ1-6; no definite D call. Trimming removed 1 base from V and 11 bases from J, with 12 bases in between. Germline V gene data show CDR1 as LGHNA and CDR2 as YSLEER. The CDR3 loop spans 14 amino acids. CDR3 in DNA: TGCGCCAGCAGCCAAGTAGGATCTGGGACACCCCTCCACTTT. As protein: CASSQVGSGTPLHF.

This clonotype was seen more than once but under ten times. The chain joins TRBV6-1 to TRBJ1-5; D not certain. V was clipped by 6 bases and J by 6 bases, with 15 bases between them. The CDR3 is 14 amino acids. Germline CDR1 MNHNS, CDR2 SASEGT. DNA of the CDR3: TGTGCCAGCAGGTCCACAGTGGGAGGTCAGCCCCAGCATTTT. Its protein is CASRSTVGGQPQHF.

This rearrangement joins TRBV7-6 to TRBJ1-6, with 10 bases fitting TRBD1. Looked up from germline, CDR1 is SGHVS and CDR2 is FNYEAQ. Trimming cost V 0 bases and J 8 bases; bases outside gene matches: 1. CDR3 length equals 15 residues. The CDR3 loop is CASSLAGTGDSPLHF. The CDR3 region has the DNA TGTGCCAGCAGCTTAGCCGGGACAGGGGATTCACCCCTCCACTTT. The full variable domain, with the rest looked up from reference TRBV7-6 and TRBJ1-6, is GAGVSQSPRYKVTKRGQDVALRCDPISGHVSLYWYRQALGQGPEFLTYFNYEAQQDKSGLPNDRFSAERPEGSISTLTIQRTEQRDSAMYRCASSLAGTGDSPLHFGNGTRLTVT.

The chain combines TRBV18 with TRBJ1-4; D remains ambiguous. Germline values: CDR1 KGHSH, CDR2 LQKENI. The CDR3 extends over 15 amino acids. The ends were cut back, 5 bases at V and 8 bases at J, with 18 bases in the middle. This chain's CDR3 is CASSANGLGSEKLFF. In DNA, the CDR3 is TGTGCCAGCTCAGCCAATGGACTTGGGTCGGAAAAACTGTTTTTT.

This clonotype was seen once. The J gene is TRBJ2-1, the V gene TRBV20-1; D uncertain. Deletions cut 2 bases from V and 9 bases from J, with 14 bases between. This CDR3 has 13 amino acids. Germline CDR1 is DFQATT and CDR2 is SNEGSKA (reference sequence). In DNA, the CDR3 is TGCAGTGCTAGATATCGGGTCGGTCGTGAGCAGTTCTTC. The encoded protein is CSARYRVGREQFF.

This chain joins TRBV5-1 and TRBJ2-1, with TRBD2 as a possible D gene (5 bases). V was shortened by 0 bases and J by 7 bases, with 17 bases between the two germline ends. The germline gives CDR1 SGHRS, CDR2 YFSETQ. This CDR3 contains 16 residues. CDR3 sequence reads: CASSLAGVDARNEQFF. DNA for the CDR3: TGCGCCAGCAGCTTGGCCGGGGTGGATGCCCGGAATGAGCAGTTCTTC.